This record covers a single T cell receptor (beta chain). The data belong to a study of T cell changes during pregnancy in multiple sclerosis. Clones were sequenced by immunoSEQ multiplex PCR, and TCRdb holds only the in-frame ones, with some missing. The profile shows tens of thousands of clones, roughly nine tenths of them singletons. The TCR sequence derives from a female donor with multiple sclerosis, enrolled in a pregnancy study. Sequencing used CD8+ T cells from peripheral blood mononuclear cells, obtained before pregnancy.

The CDR3 DNA is TGTGCCAGCAGTTTGGGGACAGGGGGACTAGCGACGCACAATGAGCAGTTCTTC. Its protein product is CASSLGTGGLATHNEQFF. The chain uses TRBV27 and TRBJ2-1, with D possibly TRBD1 on 11 matching bases. V was cut by 3 bases and J by 5 bases, with 23 bases left in between. Germline V gives CDR1 MNHEY, CDR2 SMNVEV (reference sequence). This CDR3 is 18 amino acids long.